The 27 T cell receptor beta chains presented below share a single source sample, sequenced in a study of cytomegalovirus exposure and HLA in healthy donors. PCR was performed using 60 Vbeta and 13 Jbeta primers. Clones were sequenced by immunoSEQ multiplex PCR, and TCRdb holds only the in-frame ones, with some missing. The sample contains about 140,000 clones, around 82% of which appear only once. The material sequenced was PBMCs. These receptors were collected from a man younger than 35 in good health and CMV-seropositive.

This clone was recorded a few times. The V call is TRBV29-1, the J call TRBJ1-1; 9 bases are shared with TRBD1. Trimming took 6 bases from V and 5 from J; bases not matched to a gene: 10. Germline-derived CDR1 and CDR2 are SQVTM and ANQGSEA. The length of the CDR3 is 14 residues. CDR3 DNA: TGCAGCGTGACCGGGACAGGGATTAGAACTGAAGCTTTCTTT. This sequence encodes CSVTGTGIRTEAFF.

The rearrangement uses TRBV10-2 and TRBJ2-7; tentatively, D is TRBD2 (5 bases). CDR1 and CDR2 from the germline V gene are WSHSY and SAAADI. The V and J ends lost 4 bases and 3 bases respectively, with 10 bases between them. This CDR3 contains 13 residues. CDR3 sequence reads: CASSVERSYEQYF. The CDR3 bases are TGCGCCAGCAGTGTTGAGCGGAGCTACGAGCAGTACTTC.

As regards this clone: This sample also contains other DNA sequences that code for the same CDR3. V and J are TRBV5-5 and TRBJ2-1; a weak D match, TRBD2 (5 bases). The germline V and J ends were trimmed by 0 bases and 5 bases, with 12 bases remaining between them. CDR1 and CDR2 from the germline V gene are SGHKS and YYEKEE (reference sequence). CDR3 length: 15 residues. The CDR3 DNA sequence: TGTGCCAGCAGCTTGGGCACCGGGAAGGACAATGAGCAGTTCTTC. It codes for CASSLGTGKDNEQFF.

The chain links TRBV7-9 to TRBJ1-5; no reliable D call. Germline loops: CDR1 SEHNR, CDR2 FQNEAQ (reference sequence). The V and J ends lost 0 bases and 2 bases respectively, with 8 bases between them. The CDR3 is 15 amino acids. CDR3 region: CASSLASGGNQPQHF. CDR3 DNA: TGTGCCAGCAGCTTAGCAAGCGGGGGCAATCAGCCCCAGCATTTT.

The chain joins TRBV2 to TRBJ2-3, with TRBD1 as a possible D gene (5 bases). The germline gives CDR1 SNHLY, CDR2 FYNNEI. This CDR3 contains 15 residues. Trimming stripped 2 bases from V and 3 bases from J, with 12 bases between. The CDR3 region has the DNA TGTGCCAGCAGTGAAAGGGGCGTGAGGACAGATACGCAGTATTTT. This sequence encodes CASSERGVRTDTQYF.

This clone showed up just a few times. The chain joins TRBV5-4 to TRBJ1-4; 7 nucleotides align to TRBD1. J lost 4 bases, V lost 4 bases, and 10 bases had no gene match. The germline gives CDR1 SGHNT, CDR2 YYREEE (reference sequence). This CDR3 region has 16 residues. The CDR3 here is CASSAGTEGLNEKLFF. The CDR3 region has the DNA TGTGCCAGCAGCGCGGGGACAGAGGGACTTAATGAAAAACTGTTTTTT.

V gene TRBV7-9 combines with J gene TRBJ2-7, with TRBD1 matching 7 bases. The V segment lost 5 bases and the J segment 0 bases; nucleotides outside the gene matches: 7. The CDR3 runs to 15 residues. Germline assignment: CDR1 SEHNR and CDR2 FQNEAQ (reference sequence). The CDR3, as DNA: TGTGCCAGCAGCCTAGATGGGACAGCCTCCTACGAGCAGTACTTC. It codes for CASSLDGTASYEQYF. The full variable domain, rest sourced from reference TRBV7-9 and TRBJ2-7, is DTGVSQNPRHKITKRGQNVTFRCDPISEHNRLYWYRQTLGQGPEFLTYFQNEAQLEKSRLLSDRFSAERPKGSFSTLEIQRTEQGDSAMYLCASSLDGTASYEQYFGPGTRLTVT.

This chain connects TRBV28 to TRBJ1-1; TRBD1 aligns across 9 bases. The ends lost 3 bases at V and 6 bases at J; junction bases unmatched: 8. The germline V gene encodes CDR1 MDHEN and CDR2 SYDVKM. The CDR3 has 15 amino acids. Here the CDR3 reads CASSFGTGRSPEAFF. CDR3 coding DNA: TGTGCCAGCAGTTTCGGGACAGGGAGGTCCCCTGAAGCTTTCTTT.

V gene TRBV25-1 combines with J gene TRBJ2-7; D is perhaps TRBD1 (5 bases). Germline V gives CDR1 MGHDK, CDR2 SYGVNS. The CDR3 runs 15 residues. Trimming stripped 3 bases from V and 2 bases from J, with 14 bases between. Written as DNA, the CDR3 is TGTGCCAGCAGTGAGGGGTGGGGCCCCACCTACGAGCAGTACTTC. Protein: CASSEGWGPTYEQYF.

The gene calls are TRBV29-1 and TRBJ1-2, with TRBD1 identical over 7 bases. Germline lookup yields CDR1 SQVTM and CDR2 ANQGSEA. J was trimmed by 5 bases and V by 6 bases; bases with no gene match: 6. The CDR3 runs 12 residues. This chain's CDR3 is CSVLTGRYGYTF. The DNA of the CDR3 is TGCAGCGTCCTGACAGGGAGGTATGGCTACACCTTC.

The J gene is TRBJ2-3, the V gene TRBV10-3; 8 positions match TRBD2. Germline V gene lookup returns CDR1 ENHRY and CDR2 SYGVKD. Trimming cost V 4 bases and J 5 bases; bases outside gene matches: 8. This CDR3 has 15 amino acids. CDR3 sequence reads: CAISVSGSGIDTQYF. In nucleotides, the CDR3 is TGTGCCATCAGTGTAAGCGGGAGTGGCATAGATACGCAGTATTTT.

V gene TRBV19 combines with J gene TRBJ2-7; 8 bases line up with TRBD2. The CDR3 consists of 13 residues. The V gene end was trimmed by 3 bases and the J gene end by 4 bases; junction bases not matched to a gene: 2. CDR1 and CDR2 (germline): LNHDA, SQIVND (reference sequence). The CDR3: CASSISSGYEQYF. Written as DNA, the CDR3 is TGTGCCAGTAGTATTTCTAGCGGGTACGAGCAGTACTTC.

This clone appeared once. The chain carries TRBV6-6 and TRBJ2-1; D remains ambiguous. CDR3 length equals 12 residues. CDR1 is MNHNY, CDR2 SVGAGI, per germline (reference sequence). The V gene lost 7 bases and the J gene lost 7 bases, with 11 bases spanning the gap. CDR3 amino acids: CASNPGPNEQFF. The CDR3 nucleotides read TGTGCCAGCAACCCTGGCCCAAATGAGCAGTTCTTC.

For the CDR3, the DNA is TGTGCCAGCAGTTTGTTAGGGGATGGGGCCAACGTCCTGACTTTC. Translation gives CASSLLGDGANVLTF. This chain connects TRBV27 to TRBJ2-6; maybe TRBD1 (5 bases). The CDR3 is 15 amino acids. Deletions cut 3 bases from V and 3 bases from J, with 9 bases between. Germline V gene sequence: CDR1 MNHEY, CDR2 SMNVEV (reference sequence).

The table lists this clone with a count of one. The chain carries TRBV29-1 and TRBJ2-3; 7 bases agree with TRBD2. The CDR3 is 15 residues long. Germline CDR1 and CDR2: SQVTM and ANQGSEA. The junction had 6 bases not matched to a gene; V was cut back by 1 base and J by 2 bases. CDR3 in DNA: TGCAGCGTTGAAGTCGGGCTAGCGGCCACAGATACGCAGTATTTT. It encodes CSVEVGLAATDTQYF.

CDR3 DNA: TGTGCCAGCAGTTTTATGTCGAACTATGGCTACACCTTC. Encoded protein: CASSFMSNYGYTF. V is TRBV28 and J is TRBJ1-2, with unresolved D. The CDR3 length is 13 residues. V was pared by 3 bases and J by 2 bases, with 7 bases between. Per germline, CDR1 MDHEN and CDR2 SYDVKM.

The chain uses TRBV6-5 and TRBJ2-3, with D hard to call. This CDR3 region has 13 residues. The germline V and J ends were trimmed by 5 bases and 2 bases, with 8 bases remaining between them. Germline assignment: CDR1 MNHEY and CDR2 SVGAGI. CDR3 sequence (DNA): TGTGCCAGCAGTAGAGTCTCCACAGATACGCAGTATTTT. Protein product: CASSRVSTDTQYF.

The rearrangement uses TRBV6-5 and TRBJ2-7; no clear D. Trimming pared 5 bases from V and 2 bases from J, leaving 7 bases between. Germline V gene sequence: CDR1 MNHEY, CDR2 SVGAGI. The CDR3 extends over 12 amino acids. The CDR3 sequence: CASSPYPYEQYF. CDR3 in DNA: TGTGCCAGCAGTCCCTACCCCTACGAGCAGTACTTC.

The rearrangement links TRBV28 to TRBJ2-7; weak D call: TRBD1 (6 bases). The CDR3 runs 14 residues. Looked up from germline, CDR1 is MDHEN and CDR2 is SYDVKM. V lost 5 bases and J lost 3, with 14 bases in between. The CDR3 is CASSPPGAGYEQYF. CDR3 sequence (DNA): TGTGCCAGCAGTCCCCCAGGGGCCGGCTACGAGCAGTACTTC.

This rearrangement joins TRBV10-3 to TRBJ2-2; weak D call: TRBD1 (6 bases). V shed 6 bases and J shed 4 bases, with 12 bases lying between them. The germline V gene encodes CDR1 ENHRY and CDR2 SYGVKD. CDR3 size: 14 residues. CDR3 residues: CAISRWGRTGELFF. CDR3 in DNA: TGTGCCATCAGCCGCTGGGGGCGCACCGGGGAGCTGTTTTTT.

The rearrangement uses TRBV5-1 and TRBJ2-3; D is uncertain. Germline values: CDR1 SGHRS, CDR2 YFSETQ. The CDR3 length is 12 residues. Trimming left V 0 bases short and J 9 bases short, with 8 bases between. Here the CDR3 reads CASSLVGTTQYF. CDR3 DNA: TGCGCCAGCAGCTTGGTTGGCACAACGCAGTATTTT.

This clone occurred once. V gene TRBV7-6 combines with J gene TRBJ1-1, with 8 bases identical to TRBD1. In germline, CDR1 is SGHVS, CDR2 FNYEAQ. Trimming at V came to 1 base and at J to 1 base, leaving 11 bases not matched to a gene. The CDR3 length is 18 residues. The CDR3 here is CASSLEDRGTGPNTEAFF. The CDR3 nucleotides are TGTGCCAGCAGCTTAGAAGATCGCGGGACAGGACCGAACACTGAAGCTTTCTTT.

This chain links TRBV6-1 with TRBJ1-2; possibly TRBD1 for D (5 bases). The CDR3 has 15 residues. CDR1 MNHNS and CDR2 SASEGT come from the germline V gene. V was trimmed by 8 bases and J by 8 bases, leaving 24 bases between them. CDR3 sequence (DNA): TGTGCCAGCTCGAATGAACAGGAACAGGATGGGGGCTACACCTTC. It specifies CASSNEQEQDGGYTF.

The chain couples TRBV13 to TRBJ1-1; D is uncertain. V was shortened by 0 bases and J by 8 bases, with 19 bases between the two germline ends. The CDR3 loop spans 16 amino acids. The germline V gene encodes CDR1 PRHDT and CDR2 FYEKMQ (reference sequence). The CDR3 here is CASSLGAGRTSGEAFF. CDR3 DNA sequence: TGTGCCAGCAGCTTAGGGGCAGGCCGGACCTCGGGGGAAGCTTTCTTT.

This rearrangement joins TRBV5-1 to TRBJ2-1; 8 nucleotides line up with TRBD2. The germline V gene encodes CDR1 SGHRS and CDR2 YFSETQ. The CDR3 consists of 17 residues. J was trimmed by 8 bases and V by 0 bases; bases with no gene match: 13. The CDR3 bases are TGCGCCAGCAGCTTGGGACTAGCGACACAAAAAGGGGATGAGCAGTTCTTC. The encoded protein is CASSLGLATQKGDEQFF.

The rearrangement uses TRBV7-6 and TRBJ1-2; tentative D call: TRBD1 (6 bases). Trimming pared 5 bases from V and 6 bases from J, leaving 13 bases between. This CDR3 contains 13 residues. Germline values: CDR1 SGHVS, CDR2 FNYEAQ. CDR3 nucleotide sequence: TGTGCCAGCAGCCCCGGACAGTACGATGGCTACACCTTC. Translation: CASSPGQYDGYTF.

The chain links TRBV6-5 to TRBJ2-1, with 11 bases lining up with TRBD2. The CDR3 covers 15 residues. Germline V gene data show CDR1 as MNHEY and CDR2 as SVGAGI. The V segment lost 3 bases and the J segment 7 bases; nucleotides outside the gene matches: 5. The chain's CDR3 is CASSYLSSGGNEQFF. The DNA for the CDR3 is TGTGCCAGCAGTTATTTATCTAGCGGGGGGAATGAGCAGTTCTTC.